This section outlines one T cell receptor (beta chain) sequence together with its context. These data come from a study of blood T cell repertoires in COVID-19. Clones were read by immunoSEQ multiplex PCR, and TCRdb kept only the in-frame ones, dropping some. The sample holds approximately 94,000 clones, approximately 80% seen once. This TCR derives from a man in his 60s with acute or convalescent COVID-19. The sequenced sample consisted of peripheral blood.

Written as DNA, the CDR3 is TGTGCCAGTAGTATAAGAAACGGCTACGAGCAGTACTTC. Its protein is CASSIRNGYEQYF. The rearrangement joins TRBV19 to TRBJ2-7; D is uncertain. Germline V gives CDR1 LNHDA, CDR2 SQIVND (reference sequence). V was pared by 2 bases and J by 3 bases, with 8 bases between. The CDR3 length is 13 residues.